Each of the 23 T cell receptor beta chains below was sequenced from the same sample in a study of neurological immune-mediated disorders. TCRdb processed the 5' RACE reads anew with MiXCR; each CDR3 protein has one entry. The table records under 70,000 distinct CDR3 sequences, roughly 3.5% of them present only once. The material sequenced was PBMCs. The receptor source for this set is a woman aged 60-75 years with multiple sclerosis.

This clonotype has a count of ten or more. The V gene is TRBV12-3 or TRBV12-4, the J gene TRBJ1-6; D may be TRBD1 (6 bases). The CDR3 loop spans 13 amino acids. Trimming took 8 bases from V and 10 from J, leaving 15 bases between them. The CDR3 reads CASCTGQYSPLHF. The CDR3 coding sequence is TGTGCCAGCTGTACCGGACAGTACTCACCCCTCCACTTT.

This clonotype was picked up many times. The chain links TRBV7-9 to TRBJ2-3, with 8 bases identical to TRBD1. V shed 5 bases, J shed 6 bases, and the junction held 10 bases outside the gene matches. CDR1 and CDR2 from the germline V gene are SEHNR and FQNEAQ (reference sequence). This CDR3 has 15 residues. The CDR3 is CASSAQQGARDTQYF. DNA of the CDR3: TGTGCCAGCAGCGCACAGCAGGGGGCGCGGGATACGCAGTATTTT.

At least ten counts were recorded for this clonotype. V gene TRBV15 combines with J gene TRBJ1-2; 7 bases line up with TRBD1. Germline trimming cut 3 bases from V and 2 bases from J; bases unmatched to any gene: 9. The CDR3 is made up of 16 amino acids. CDR1 and CDR2 (germline): LNHNV, YYDKDF (reference sequence). The CDR3 bases are TGTGCCACCAGCAGGGAGAACAGGGGTGCCAACTATGGCTACACCTTC. It codes for CATSRENRGANYGYTF.

This clonotype was seen at least ten times. The rearrangement uses TRBV28 and TRBJ2-7; TRBD2 agrees at 13 bases. The ends lost 7 bases at V and 4 bases at J; junction bases unmatched: 7. This CDR3 spans 15 amino acids. CDR1 MDHEN and CDR2 SYDVKM come from the germline V gene. For the CDR3, the DNA is TGTGCCAGCAAACCTCCGGGACTAGCGGGATACGAGCAGTACTTC. It codes for CASKPPGLAGYEQYF.

This clonotype was seen many times. The chain joins TRBV7-2 to TRBJ1-2, with D possibly TRBD1 on 5 matching bases. CDR3 length equals 14 residues. V lost 1 base to trimming and J lost 6 bases, with 12 bases between them. Looked up from germline, CDR1 is SGHTA and CDR2 is FQGNSA. The CDR3 nucleotides are TGTGCCAGCAGCTTAGGCAGGGTAGATAATGGCTACACCTTC. It is translated as CASSLGRVDNGYTF.

The table lists this clonotype with many counts. The chain uses TRBV13 and TRBJ1-1, with no clear D. This CDR3 is 19 amino acids long. Germline V gene data show CDR1 as PRHDT and CDR2 as FYEKMQ (reference sequence). Trimming removed 5 bases from V and 1 base from J, with 26 bases in between. The CDR3 DNA reads as TGTGCCAGCAGCCGATTACTATCATCTTTGGGAGTGTCGAACACTGAAGCTTTCTTT. It is translated as CASSRLLSSLGVSNTEAFF.

The CDR3 DNA sequence: TGTGCCATCAGTGAGTGGGGGGGCAGCTATGGCTACACCTTC. Translating gives CAISEWGGSYGYTF. This chain connects TRBV10-3 to TRBJ1-2; maybe TRBD1 (6 bases). This CDR3 contains 14 residues. The germline gives CDR1 ENHRY, CDR2 SYGVKD. V lost 1 base and J 4 bases, leaving 10 bases between the germline ends.

Ten or more counts support this clonotype. The gene calls are TRBV20-1 and TRBJ2-7; 10 bases are a match to TRBD1. Germline CDR1 and CDR2: DFQATT and SNEGSKA (reference sequence). Trimming took 4 bases from V and 3 from J; bases not matched to a gene: 6. This CDR3 spans 14 amino acids. DNA of the CDR3: TGCAGTGCTACCGCCGGGACAGGGGACTACGAGCAGTACTTC. Translated, it gives CSATAGTGDYEQYF.

This clonotype was detected many times. The chain is built from TRBV29-1 and TRBJ2-1; tentative D call: TRBD1 (5 bases). V lost 2 bases and J 6 bases, leaving 11 bases between the germline ends. CDR3 size: 13 residues. From germline, CDR1 is SQVTM and CDR2 ANQGSEA. CDR3 residues: CSVERSGFNEQFF. CDR3 nucleotides: TGCAGCGTTGAAAGGTCAGGGTTCAATGAGCAGTTCTTC.

This clonotype was seen repeatedly, ten times or more. The chain joins TRBV6-5 to TRBJ1-4; tentatively, D is TRBD1 (5 bases). The V end was cut by 9 bases, the J end by 8 bases, with 13 bases between. CDR3 length equals 12 residues. The germline gives CDR1 MNHEY, CDR2 SVGAGI. The chain's CDR3 is CARKEGHEKLFF. In DNA, the CDR3 is TGTGCCAGAAAAGAGGGGCACGAAAAACTGTTTTTT.

This clonotype showed up many times. This chain links TRBV5-1 with TRBJ2-4; no reliable D call. The V gene lost 0 bases and the J gene lost 1 base, with 14 bases spanning the gap. This CDR3 has 17 amino acids. The germline V gene has CDR1 SGHRS and CDR2 YFSETQ. CDR3 DNA sequence: TGCGCCAGCAGCTTGGTGGGCTGGGTTGAGGCCAAAAACATTCAGTACTTC. It encodes CASSLVGWVEAKNIQYF. Filled out from reference TRBV5-1 and TRBJ2-4, the complete variable domain reads KAGVTQTPRYLIKTRGQQVTLSCSPISGHRSVSWYQQTPGQGLQFLFEYFSETQRNKGNFPGRFSGRQFSNSRSEMNVSTLELGDSALYLCASSLVGWVEAKNIQYFGAGTRLSVL.

This clonotype was seen ten or more times. The gene calls are TRBV15 and TRBJ2-3; 8 nucleotides agree with TRBD1. V trimming: 4 bases; J trimming: 2 bases; junction bases outside the gene matches: 11. In germline, CDR1 is LNHNV, CDR2 YYDKDF (reference sequence). The CDR3 extends over 17 amino acids. The CDR3: CATSTLRDRRYTDTQYF. The CDR3 nucleotides are TGTGCCACCAGCACCCTGAGGGACAGGCGCTACACAGATACGCAGTATTTT.

This clonotype has a count of ten or more. This chain uses TRBV5-1 with TRBJ2-5; 13 bases are shared with TRBD2. Germline values: CDR1 SGHRS, CDR2 YFSETQ. With V trimmed by 4 bases and J by 5 bases, 8 bases remained unmatched. The CDR3 extends over 16 amino acids. CDR3 sequence: CASSASGLAGMETQYF. The CDR3 DNA sequence: TGCGCCAGCAGCGCCTCGGGACTAGCGGGAATGGAGACCCAGTACTTC.

This chain joins TRBV6-6 and TRBJ2-5; D is perhaps TRBD2 (6 bases). Trimming removed 6 bases at V and 5 bases at J, with 16 bases between. The germline V gene has CDR1 MNHNY and CDR2 SVGAGI (reference sequence). The CDR3 loop spans 14 amino acids. The CDR3 DNA reads as TGTGCCAGCAGCCTCGGGGGTCGTGAGGAGACCCAGTACTTC. Protein product: CASSLGGREETQYF.

In this sample, this clonotype turned up a few times. The chain combines TRBV4-3 with TRBJ2-1; 14 bases map to TRBD2. Germline lookup yields CDR1 LGHNA and CDR2 YSLEER. Trimming at V came to 4 bases and at J to 5 bases, leaving 7 bases not matched to a gene. The CDR3 loop spans 17 amino acids. The CDR3 DNA follows: TGCGCCAGCAGCCGTCGACTAGCGGGGGGGCTTGACAATGAGCAGTTCTTC. Residues: CASSRRLAGGLDNEQFF.

As concerns this clonotype: This may arise from a read error, as a much more abundant clone is one base away. In nucleotides, the CDR3 is TGCGCCAGCAGCGAAAGACAGGGATCGGCCTACGAGCAGTACTTC. As protein: CASSERQGSAYEQYF. The V call is TRBV5-1, the J call TRBJ2-7; 7 nucleotides align to TRBD1. Looked up from germline, CDR1 is SGHRS and CDR2 is YFSETQ. The CDR3 sequence is 15 residues long. The V and J ends lost 4 bases and 2 bases, in that order; junction bases with no gene match: 9.

The table lists this clonotype with many counts. V usage is TRBV24-1 and J usage is TRBJ2-7; 11 bases map to TRBD2. The V segment lost 3 bases and the J segment 4 bases; nucleotides outside the gene matches: 7. Germline CDR1 is KGHDR and CDR2 is SFDVKD. The CDR3 loop spans 16 amino acids. The CDR3 DNA reads TGTGCCACCAGTGATCCCTCCGGGACTAGCGGATACGAGCAGTACTTC. This codes for CATSDPSGTSGYEQYF.

This clonotype was observed a handful of times. J is TRBJ2-3 and V is TRBV12-5; 10 bases map to TRBD2. J gave up 6 bases and V 4 bases, and 1 base lay outside the gene matches. This CDR3 contains 13 residues. Looked up from germline, CDR1 is LGHNT and CDR2 is FRNRAP. DNA for the CDR3: TGTGCTAGTGGTTGGGGACTAGCGGATACGCAGTATTTT. Translated: CASGWGLADTQYF.

This clonotype was counted many times. The rearrangement joins TRBV5-1 to TRBJ2-5; 8 nucleotides match TRBD2. The germline gives CDR1 SGHRS, CDR2 YFSETQ. The CDR3 contains 15 residues. V trimming: 5 bases; J trimming: 1 base; junction bases outside the gene matches: 7. The CDR3 region is CASRTASGPQETQYF. The CDR3 DNA follows: TGCGCCAGCAGAACGGCTAGCGGGCCCCAAGAGACCCAGTACTTC.

This clonotype was recorded many times. The rearrangement joins TRBV28 to TRBJ2-3; possible D gene TRBD2, 5 bases. V was shortened by 6 bases and J by 2 bases, with 18 bases between the two germline ends. In germline, CDR1 is MDHEN, CDR2 SYDVKM. This CDR3 spans 16 amino acids. The chain's CDR3 is CASSHRTGSHTDTQYF. CDR3 coding DNA: TGTGCCAGCAGCCACCGGACGGGGTCCCACACAGATACGCAGTATTTT.

This clonotype was seen ten or more times. This chain links TRBV28 with TRBJ1-3; D gene ambiguous. The ends were cut back, 4 bases at V and 0 bases at J, with 10 bases in the middle. The CDR3 loop spans 15 amino acids. In germline, CDR1 is MDHEN, CDR2 SYDVKM. The CDR3, as DNA: TGTGCCAGCAGTTCGACCGGCAGCTCTGGAAACACCATATATTTT. Amino acid sequence: CASSSTGSSGNTIYF.

This clonotype was picked up one time. The V call is TRBV9, the J call TRBJ2-1, with TRBD1 identical over 7 bases. The CDR3 covers 14 residues. Germline V lookup: CDR1 SGDLS, CDR2 YYNGEE. V lost 7 bases to trimming and J lost 7 bases; unmatched junction nucleotides: 11. The CDR3 DNA reads TGTGCCAGCGCCACAGGGGACCGCCGAAATGAGCAGTTCTTC. Amino acids: CASATGDRRNEQFF.

The table lists this clonotype with many counts. The J gene is TRBJ1-6, the V gene TRBV7-2, with D tentatively TRBD1 (6 bases). With 2 bases removed from V and 8 bases from J, the gap between germline ends came to 16 bases. CDR1 is SGHTA and CDR2 is FQGNSA in the germline V gene. The CDR3 has 16 residues. CDR3 amino acids: CASSLFWQQGYSPLHF. As DNA, the CDR3 is TGTGCCAGCAGCTTATTTTGGCAACAGGGATATTCACCCCTCCACTTT.